What follows describes a single T cell receptor (beta chain). The antigen remains unidentified. This sample was included in a study of cytomegalovirus exposure and HLA in healthy donors. Turning to the study itself: Early on, a data release was issued that held 80 million to 90 million unique TCRs from HLA-typed donors. Whole-study results and caveats: A later analysis found most CMV-associated TCR beta chains apparently HLA-restricted.

Donors counted as nominally healthy when sampled, yet unrecorded immune exposures were likely. PCR was performed using 60 Vbeta and 13 Jbeta primers. The assay was immunoSEQ multiplex PCR, and TCRdb's table has in-frame clones only and misses some. The sample contains 150,000 to 200,000 clones, 75% to 85% of which appear only once. Sequenced input: PBMCs. This clonotype was obtained from a woman aged 18-29 years in good health and CMV-seropositive.

CDR3 sequence reads: CASSSQRSGGGGGELFF. In DNA form, the CDR3 reads TGTGCCAGCAGCTCCCAAAGGAGCGGGGGGGGCGGCGGGGAGCTGTTTTTT. The chain couples TRBV7-2 to TRBJ2-2; 10 nucleotides line up with TRBD2. Germline V gene lookup returns CDR1 SGHTA and CDR2 FQGNSA. The CDR3 consists of 17 residues. The V and J ends lost 4 bases and 7 bases, in that order; junction bases with no gene match: 12.